This TCR beta chain was sequenced in a study of CD8 T cells in Susac syndrome (dated by TCRdb to between 2018 and 2021). Broadly, across the study: Whether CD8+ T cell activation and differentiation in Susac syndrome was antigen driven was tested using repertoire sequencing. Clonality of the CD8+ T cell repertoire was compared between about a dozen healthy donors, roughly 14 Susac syndrome patients and under 16 multiple sclerosis patients. Study-wide findings and limitations: The TCR sequencing and HLA analysis was acknowledged to have included a relatively small number of individuals.

Clipping removes 5 bases from V and 2 bases from J, with 6 as the unmatched junction base count. From the cysteine through the phenylalanine, the CDR3 covers 17 amino acids. The DNA shown is the 51-base CDR3, in frame from base 1. Reading the germline V gene gives CDR1 SGHVS and CDR2 FQNEAQ. Notes on this clonotype: Its cognate antigen has yet to be identified. Base qualities were left out, and no much larger clone turns up one base away.

RNA was extracted with the RNeasy kit and roughly 0.5 to 1 ug was reverse transcribed using random hexamers. The immunoSEQ multiplex PCR assay, covering 54 Vbeta and 13 Jbeta segments, was used to amplify TCR beta CDR3 regions. Bias from PCR amplification was corrected by using a synthetic template baseline for primer optimization and for computational correction. On the authors' methods: Reads were annotated to V, D and J genes per IMGT and analyzed with immunoSEQ Analyzer, keeping only productive sequences. Clonality was computed as one minus Shannon entropy normalized by log2 of the number of productive unique sequences. For each patient and control, public and private clones were evaluated within the 100 most prevalent clones. Clones were defined as Susac-specific when absent from the healthy and MS cohorts, from over a thousand published viral clones and from other ImmuneACCESS disease sequences. TCRdb ran its own pipeline on the public reads, namely fastp trimming at Q25 and MiXCR clone calling, and kept in-frame beta chains. CDR3 protein sequences are deduplicated, and each keeps its most common genes and DNA. TCRdb's processing, not the study's, gives the V and J calls here. The sample has approximately 220,000 distinct CDR3 sequences on record, approximately 90% of them singletons. The top ten hold less than 0.15% of the sample.

Peripheral blood CD8+ and CD4+ T cells from healthy donors, Susac syndrome patients and multiple sclerosis patients were profiled using high-throughput TCR beta sequencing. The multiple sclerosis controls were treatment-naive patients whose relapsing-remitting disease, either stable or active, fulfilled the revised McDonald criteria. Bulk CD8+ and CD4+ T cells were purified by magnetic negative isolation, while CD8+ TEMRA cells were enriched using FACS. Blood was drawn into EDTA tubes, processed within 24 hours, and PBMCs were isolated by density gradient centrifugation. PBMCs destined for TCR sequencing were cryopreserved in liquid nitrogen and later thawed in a 37 °C water bath. A purity of at least 90% was achieved for sorted or isolated CD4+, CD8+ and CD8+ TEMRA cells.

Here the chain combines TRBV7-8 and TRBJ2-6, with 10 bases matching TRBD1. This receptor was obtained from a human donor with multiple sclerosis. Sequences were obtained from CD8+ T cells from PBMCs. The CDR3 here reads CASSPDRGRAGANVLTF. The DNA sequence is as follows: TGTGCCAGCAGCCCGGACAGGGGGAGGGCTGGGGCCAACGTCCTGACTTTC.